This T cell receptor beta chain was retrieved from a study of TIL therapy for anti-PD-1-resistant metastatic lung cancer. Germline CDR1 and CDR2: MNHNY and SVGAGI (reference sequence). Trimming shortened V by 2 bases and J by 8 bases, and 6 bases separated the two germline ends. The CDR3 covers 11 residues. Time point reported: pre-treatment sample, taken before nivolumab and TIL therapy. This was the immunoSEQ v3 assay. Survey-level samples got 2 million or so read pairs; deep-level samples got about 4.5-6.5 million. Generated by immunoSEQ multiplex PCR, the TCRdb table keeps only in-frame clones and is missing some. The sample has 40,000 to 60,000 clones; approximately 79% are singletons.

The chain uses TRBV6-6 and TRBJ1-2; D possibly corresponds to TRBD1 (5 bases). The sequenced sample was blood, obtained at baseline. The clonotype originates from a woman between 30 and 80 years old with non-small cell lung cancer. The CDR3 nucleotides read TGTGCCAGCAGTTACAGGGGAGGCTACACCTTC. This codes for CASSYRGGYTF.